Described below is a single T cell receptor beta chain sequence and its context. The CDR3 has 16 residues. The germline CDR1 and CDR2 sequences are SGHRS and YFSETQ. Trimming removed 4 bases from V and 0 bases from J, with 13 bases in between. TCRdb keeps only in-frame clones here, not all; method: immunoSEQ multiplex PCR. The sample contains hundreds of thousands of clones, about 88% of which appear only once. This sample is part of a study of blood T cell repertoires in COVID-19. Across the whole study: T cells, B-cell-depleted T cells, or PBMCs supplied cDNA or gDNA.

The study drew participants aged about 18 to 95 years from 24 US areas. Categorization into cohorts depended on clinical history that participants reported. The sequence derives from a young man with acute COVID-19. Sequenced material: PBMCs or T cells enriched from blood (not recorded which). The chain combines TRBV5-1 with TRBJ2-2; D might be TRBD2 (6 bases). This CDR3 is CASSLGWGANTGELFF. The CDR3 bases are TGCGCCAGCAGCCTAGGGTGGGGGGCGAACACCGGGGAGCTGTTTTTT.